The 18 T cell receptor beta chains reported below all come from one sample, sequenced in a study of T cell responses to AZD1222 COVID-19 vaccine. Only in-frame clones appear in the TCRdb table, and some are missing; sequencing was by immunoSEQ multiplex PCR. The repertoire consists of about 130,000 clones, with approximately 88% occurring once and the leading ten covering roughly 6.3%. The sequenced sample was peripheral blood, obtained on day 0 of AZD1222 vaccination. These receptor sequences come from an adult in good health.

This rearrangement joins TRBV18 to TRBJ2-3; 11 nucleotides match TRBD2. With V trimmed by 3 bases and J by 5 bases, 7 bases remained unmatched. CDR1 and CDR2 (germline): KGHSH, LQKENI. The CDR3 loop spans 16 amino acids. CDR3: CASSPLAGGPEDTQYF. CDR3 nucleotide sequence: TGTGCCAGCTCACCTTTAGCGGGGGGGCCGGAAGATACGCAGTATTTT.

DNA for the CDR3: TGTGCCAGCAGCGGAGGACGGGGTCCCTACAATGAGCAGTTCTTC. This translates into CASSGGRGPYNEQFF. The chain has TRBV5-4 and TRBJ2-1; possibly TRBD2 for D (5 bases). This CDR3 is built from 15 residues. V shed 4 bases and J shed 2 bases, with 13 bases lying between them. CDR1 SGHNT and CDR2 YYREEE come from the germline V gene (reference sequence).

This chain uses TRBV6-5 with TRBJ1-2; 9 bases are a match to TRBD1. V trimming: 4 bases; J trimming: 2 bases; junction bases outside the gene matches: 5. The germline gives CDR1 MNHEY, CDR2 SVGAGI. This CDR3 contains 15 residues. The DNA for the CDR3 is TGTGCCAGCAGTTCCCCGGGACAGGGAAACTATGGCTACACCTTC. This sequence encodes CASSSPGQGNYGYTF.

This rearrangement joins TRBV6-5 to TRBJ1-5; possibly TRBD1 for D (5 bases). CDR3 length equals 15 residues. V lost 5 bases and J 5 bases, leaving 16 bases between the germline ends. Germline CDR1 MNHEY, CDR2 SVGAGI. The CDR3 loop is CASSLGGDKDQPQHF. The DNA for the CDR3 is TGTGCCAGCAGTCTGGGGGGGGATAAGGATCAGCCCCAGCATTTT.

Concerning this clone itself: A much more abundant neighbour one base away suggests this may be a read error. In the same sample, other DNA sequences code for this CDR3. CDR3 protein: CASSLGGNTEAFF. CDR3 coding DNA: TGCGCCAGCAGCTTGGGTGGGAACACTGAAGCTTTCTTT. This rearrangement joins TRBV5-1 to TRBJ1-1; no reliable D call. The CDR3 covers 13 residues. CDR1 is SGHRS, CDR2 YFSETQ, per germline. Deletions cut 0 bases from V and 1 base from J, with 4 bases between.

This chain uses TRBV5-1 with TRBJ1-1; D might be TRBD1 (6 bases). Per germline, CDR1 SGHRS and CDR2 YFSETQ. The CDR3 has 17 residues. The V end was cut by 0 bases, the J end by 0 bases, with 15 bases between. The CDR3 loop reads CASSLGFSAGVNTEAFF. Written as DNA, the CDR3 is TGCGCCAGCAGCTTGGGATTTTCGGCAGGGGTGAACACTGAAGCTTTCTTT.

The chain joins TRBV30 to TRBJ1-1; D is possibly TRBD1 (6 bases). The CDR3 consists of 11 residues. Deletions cut 3 bases from V and 11 bases from J, with 13 bases between. Germline CDR1 and CDR2: GTSNPN and SVGIG (reference sequence). CDR3 residues: CAWSNRGEAFF. The CDR3 nucleotides are TGTGCCTGGAGCAATAGGGGGGAGGCTTTCTTT.

V and J are TRBV7-9 and TRBJ1-1, with D possibly TRBD1 on 5 matching bases. Germline V gene data show CDR1 as SEHNR and CDR2 as FQNEAQ (reference sequence). This CDR3 comprises 16 residues. V was shortened by 2 bases and J by 0 bases, with 13 bases between the two germline ends. The chain's CDR3 is CASSLTRALMNTEAFF. The CDR3 nucleotides are TGTGCCAGCAGCTTAACCAGGGCGCTGATGAACACTGAAGCTTTCTTT.

The chain recombines TRBV27 with TRBJ1-2; a weak D match, TRBD1 (6 bases). This CDR3 region has 13 residues. Trimming removed 6 bases from V and 7 bases from J, with 15 bases in between. The V gene's germline CDR1 is MNHEY and CDR2 SMNVEV (reference sequence). The CDR3 bases are TGTGCCAGCAGCCCTAAAAGGGGGTTTGGCTACACCTTC. It encodes CASSPKRGFGYTF.

The CDR3 bases are TGTGCCAGCACGATGCCGACAGAGAAAAACATTCAGTACTTC. Its protein product is CASTMPTEKNIQYF. This chain links TRBV7-6 with TRBJ2-4; tentatively, D is TRBD1 (5 bases). V gave up 7 bases and J gave up 4 bases, with 14 bases separating them. The CDR3 extends over 14 amino acids. Germline V gene lookup returns CDR1 SGHVS and CDR2 FNYEAQ. Full variable domain (rest looked up from reference TRBV7-6 and TRBJ2-4): GAGVSQSPRYKVTKRGQDVALRCDPISGHVSLYWYRQALGQGPEFLTYFNYEAQQDKSGLPNDRFSAERPEGSISTLTIQRTEQRDSAMYRCASTMPTEKNIQYFGAGTRLSVL.

This rearrangement joins TRBV2 to TRBJ1-2; the match to TRBD1 covers 7 bases. Trimming took 7 bases from V and 0 from J; bases not matched to a gene: 8. This CDR3 spans 15 amino acids. The V gene's germline CDR1 is SNHLY and CDR2 FYNNEI. This chain's CDR3 is CASNRGTVSNYGYTF. CDR3 in DNA: TGTGCCAGCAACCGCGGGACAGTATCTAACTATGGCTACACCTTC.

V is TRBV16 and J is TRBJ1-4; TRBD1 agrees at 10 bases. From germline, CDR1 is KGHSY and CDR2 FQNENV. The V gene end was trimmed by 6 bases and the J gene end by 5 bases; junction bases not matched to a gene: 6. The CDR3 covers 15 residues. The CDR3 DNA sequence: TGTGCCAGCAGTGCTCCGGGACAGGGGAATGAAAAACTGTTTTTT. Translation: CASSAPGQGNEKLFF.

This chain links TRBV7-2 with TRBJ2-1; 10 positions match TRBD2. The CDR3 length is 15 residues. V lost 5 bases to trimming and J lost 10 bases; unmatched junction nucleotides: 11. CDR1 and CDR2 (germline): SGHTA, FQGNSA. In DNA form, the CDR3 reads TGTGCCAGCAGCCCCTCTAGCGGGGGCAGCCCCGAGCAGTTCTTC. Translated, it gives CASSPSSGGSPEQFF.

This clone was seen a single time. J is TRBJ1-2 and V is TRBV27; unclear D gene. V lost 5 bases and J 4 bases, leaving 8 bases between the germline ends. The CDR3 totals 12 residues. Germline V lookup: CDR1 MNHEY, CDR2 SMNVEV (reference sequence). CDR3 sequence: CASSPLGYGYTF. CDR3 DNA: TGTGCCAGCAGTCCACTGGGCTATGGCTACACCTTC.

The rearrangement uses TRBV5-1 and TRBJ1-2; D ambiguous. V gave up 1 base and J gave up 5 bases, with 12 bases separating them. The germline V gene encodes CDR1 SGHRS and CDR2 YFSETQ. This CDR3 is 14 amino acids long. CDR3 sequence: CASSLLTASYGYTF. The CDR3 coding sequence is TGCGCCAGCAGCTTGTTAACAGCGTCGTATGGCTACACCTTC.

The rearrangement links TRBV19 to TRBJ1-4; D is ambiguous. The CDR3 spans 15 residues. The germline V and J ends were trimmed by 10 bases and 0 bases, with 15 bases remaining between them. Germline CDR1 reads LNHDA; CDR2 reads SQIVND (reference sequence). This CDR3 is CATENRGATNEKLFF. The CDR3 bases are TGTGCCACAGAAAACCGGGGAGCAACTAATGAAAAACTGTTTTTT.

This clone was observed a single time. The gene calls are TRBV11-2 and TRBJ2-1, with 9 bases that match TRBD2. This CDR3 comprises 16 residues. The germline CDR1 and CDR2 sequences are SGHAT and FQNNGV. The ends lost 5 bases at V and 3 bases at J; junction bases unmatched: 8. In nucleotides, the CDR3 is TGTGCCAGCAGCCCTAGTGCGCGGGGGGGCTACAATGAGCAGTTCTTC. Its translation: CASSPSARGGYNEQFF. Together with reference TRBV11-2 and TRBJ2-1, the CDR3 gives the full variable domain: EAGVAQSPRYKIIEKRQSVAFWCNPISGHATLYWYQQILGQGPKLLIQFQNNGVVDDSQLPKDRFSAERLKGVDSTLKIQPAKLEDSAVYLCASSPSARGGYNEQFFGPGTRLTVL.

Turning to this clone: At one boundary the junction diverges from the germline segment, which might be a read error. V is TRBV2 and J is TRBJ1-2; tentative D call: TRBD1 (5 bases). The CDR3 contains 13 residues. In germline, CDR1 is SNHLY, CDR2 FYNNEI. CDR3 loop: CDSSSQTQYGYTF. The CDR3 coding sequence is TGCGACAGCAGTTCCCAGACTCAGTATGGCTACACCTTC. Combining the CDR3 with reference TRBV2 and TRBJ1-2 gives the whole variable domain EPEVTQTPSHQVTQMGQEVILRCVPISNHLYFYWYRQILGQKVEFLVSFYNNEISEKSEIFDDQFSVERPDGSNFTLKIRSTKLEDSAMYFCDSSSQTQYGYTFGSGTRLTVV.